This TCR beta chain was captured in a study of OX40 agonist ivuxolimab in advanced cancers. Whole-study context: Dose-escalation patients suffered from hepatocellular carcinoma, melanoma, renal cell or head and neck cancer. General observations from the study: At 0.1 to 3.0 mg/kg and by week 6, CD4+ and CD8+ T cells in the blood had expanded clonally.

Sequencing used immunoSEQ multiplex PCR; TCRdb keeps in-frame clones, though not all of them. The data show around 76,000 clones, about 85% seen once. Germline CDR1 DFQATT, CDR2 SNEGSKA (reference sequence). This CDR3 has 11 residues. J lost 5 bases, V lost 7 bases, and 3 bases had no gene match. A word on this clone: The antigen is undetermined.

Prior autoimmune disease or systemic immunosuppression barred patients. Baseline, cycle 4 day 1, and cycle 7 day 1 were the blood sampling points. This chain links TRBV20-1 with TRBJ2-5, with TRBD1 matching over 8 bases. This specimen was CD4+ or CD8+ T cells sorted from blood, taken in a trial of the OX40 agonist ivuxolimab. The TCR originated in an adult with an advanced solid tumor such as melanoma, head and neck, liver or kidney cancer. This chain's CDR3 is CSGQGHETQYF. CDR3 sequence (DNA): TGCAGTGGACAGGGGCACGAGACCCAGTACTTC.